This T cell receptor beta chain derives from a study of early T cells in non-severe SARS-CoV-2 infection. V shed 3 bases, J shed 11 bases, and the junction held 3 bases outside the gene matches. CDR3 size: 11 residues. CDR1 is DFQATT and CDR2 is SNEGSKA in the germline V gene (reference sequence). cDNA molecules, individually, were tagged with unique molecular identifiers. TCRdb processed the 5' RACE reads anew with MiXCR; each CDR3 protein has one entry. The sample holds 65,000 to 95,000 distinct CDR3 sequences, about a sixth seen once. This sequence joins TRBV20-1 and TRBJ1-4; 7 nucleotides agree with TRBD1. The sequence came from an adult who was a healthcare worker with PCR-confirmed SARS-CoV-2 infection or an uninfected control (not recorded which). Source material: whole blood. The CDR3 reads CSASAGGKLFF. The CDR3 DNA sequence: TGCAGTGCTAGTGCAGGGGGTAAACTGTTTTTT.